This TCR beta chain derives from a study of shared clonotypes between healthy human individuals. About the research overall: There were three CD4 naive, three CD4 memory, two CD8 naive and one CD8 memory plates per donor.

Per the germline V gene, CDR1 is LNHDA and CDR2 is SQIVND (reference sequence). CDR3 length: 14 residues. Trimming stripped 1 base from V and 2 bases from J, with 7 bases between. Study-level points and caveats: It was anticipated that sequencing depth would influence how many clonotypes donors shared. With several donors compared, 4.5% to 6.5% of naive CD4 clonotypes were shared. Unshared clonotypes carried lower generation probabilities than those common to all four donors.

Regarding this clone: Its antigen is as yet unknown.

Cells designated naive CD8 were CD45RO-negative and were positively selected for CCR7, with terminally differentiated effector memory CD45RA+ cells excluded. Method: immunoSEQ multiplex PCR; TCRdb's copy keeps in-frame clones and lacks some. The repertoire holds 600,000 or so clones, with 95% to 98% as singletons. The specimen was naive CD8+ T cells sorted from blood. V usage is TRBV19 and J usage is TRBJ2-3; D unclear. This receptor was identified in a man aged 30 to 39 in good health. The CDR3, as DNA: TGTGCCAGTAGTATAGGGTCAACCACAGATACGCAGTATTTT. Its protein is CASSIGSTTDTQYF.